The T cell receptor (beta chain) under discussion was sequenced for a study of beta chain features in type 1 diabetes. Regarding the study as a whole: Type 1 diabetes patients had TCRB CDR3s that were shorter (moderately but significantly so) in all four CD4+ subsets.

Each donor gave one heparinised blood draw averaging roughly 120 mL. Of note for this clone: No antigen is known for it.

The whole isolated RNA underwent reverse transcription, so sequencing captured expressed TCRB transcripts. The data were produced by immunoSEQ multiplex PCR, yet TCRdb's version contains in-frame clones alone and is incomplete. The data show hundreds of thousands of clones, with over 12% seen just once and 0.035% to 0.045% held by the top ten. The V and J ends lost 2 bases and 6 bases respectively, with 11 bases between them. Germline V gives CDR1 GTSNPN, CDR2 SVGIG (reference sequence). The CDR3 sequence is 13 residues long. Sequences were obtained from naive CD4+ T cells from blood. The chain has TRBV30 and TRBJ1-5; D is unclear. This receptor was obtained from a man aged 18 to 35 with type 1 diabetes. Here the CDR3 DNA reads TGTGCCTGGAGTATCCTCTGGGGTCAGCCCCAGCATTTT. Translating it yields CAWSILWGQPQHF.